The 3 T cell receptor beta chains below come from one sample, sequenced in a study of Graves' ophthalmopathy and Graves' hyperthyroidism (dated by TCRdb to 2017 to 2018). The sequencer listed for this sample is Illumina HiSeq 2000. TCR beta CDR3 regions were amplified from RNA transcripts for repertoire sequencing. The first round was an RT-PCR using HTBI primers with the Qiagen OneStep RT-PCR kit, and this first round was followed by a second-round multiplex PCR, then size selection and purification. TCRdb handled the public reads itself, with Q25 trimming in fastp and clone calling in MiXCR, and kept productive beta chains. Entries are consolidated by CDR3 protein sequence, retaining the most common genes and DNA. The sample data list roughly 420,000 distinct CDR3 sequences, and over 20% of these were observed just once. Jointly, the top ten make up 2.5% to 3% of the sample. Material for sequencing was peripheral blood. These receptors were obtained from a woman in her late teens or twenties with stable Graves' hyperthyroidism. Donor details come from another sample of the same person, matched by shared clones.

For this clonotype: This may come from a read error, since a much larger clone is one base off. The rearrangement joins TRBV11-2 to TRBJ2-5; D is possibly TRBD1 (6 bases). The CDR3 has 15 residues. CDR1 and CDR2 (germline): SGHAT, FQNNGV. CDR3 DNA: TGTGCCAGCAGTCATCACAGGGCCCCGGTAGAGACCAAGTACTTC. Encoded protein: CASSHHRAPVETKYF.

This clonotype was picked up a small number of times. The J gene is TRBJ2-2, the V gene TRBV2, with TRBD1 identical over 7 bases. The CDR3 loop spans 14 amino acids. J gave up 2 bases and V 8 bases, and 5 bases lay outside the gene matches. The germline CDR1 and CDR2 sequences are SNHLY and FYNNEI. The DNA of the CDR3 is TGTGCCAGCGAAGGGGACAGCAACACCGGGGAGCTGTTTTTT. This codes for CASEGDSNTGELFF.

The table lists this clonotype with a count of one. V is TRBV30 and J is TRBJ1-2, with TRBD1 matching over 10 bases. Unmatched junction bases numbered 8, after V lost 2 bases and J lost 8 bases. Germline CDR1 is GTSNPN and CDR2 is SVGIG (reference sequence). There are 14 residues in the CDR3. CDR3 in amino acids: CAWSRDRGSLGYTF. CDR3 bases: TGTGCCTGGAGTCGGGACAGGGGAAGTTTGGGCTACACCTTC.